This T cell receptor (beta chain) derives from a study of cytomegalovirus exposure and HLA in healthy donors. Study-wide points: Reported findings show TCR beta sequences accurately forecast HLA-A and HLA-B alleles in most subjects.

On this clone itself: Its antigen remains unidentified.

The CDR3 totals 13 residues. Trimming removed 4 bases at V and 2 bases at J, with 9 bases between. Germline CDR1 reads LNHDA; CDR2 reads SQIVND (reference sequence). 60 Vbeta and 13 Jbeta primers were used in PCR. Assay used: immunoSEQ multiplex PCR; TCRdb lists only in-frame clones, some missing. The sample lists about 120,000 clones, over 70% occurring once. The V call is TRBV19, the J call TRBJ2-7; tentative D call: TRBD2 (6 bases). Sequencing input: PBMCs. This TCR was sampled from a woman aged 50 to 60 in good health and CMV-seronegative. CDR3 sequence reads: CASSNSGTYEQYF. CDR3 DNA: TGTGCCAGTAGTAATAGCGGAACCTACGAGCAGTACTTC.